The 27 T cell receptor beta chains in this list originate from one sample, sequenced in a study of T cells of healthy individuals. TCRdb re-analysed the 5' RACE reads in MiXCR, keeping a single row per CDR3 protein. The data hold about 96,000 distinct CDR3 sequences, with about 16% observed a single time. The receptors shown here come from a human donor in good health.

The CDR3 region is CACASYNEQFF. CDR3 DNA: TGTGCCTGCGCCTCCTACAATGAGCAGTTCTTC. The chain has TRBV12-3 or TRBV12-4 and TRBJ2-1; no definite D call. The ends were cut back, 11 bases at V and 0 bases at J, with 5 bases in the middle. The CDR3 contains 11 residues.

The table lists this clonotype with many counts. The V and J genes are TRBV29-1 and TRBJ2-3; the D call may be TRBD1 or TRBD2 (5 bases each). This CDR3 contains 14 residues. Germline CDR1 is SQVTM and CDR2 is ANQGSEA. V was pared by 4 bases and J by 6 bases, with 17 bases between. CDR3 sequence (DNA): TGCAGCGTTGGGGGCCTAAGGGGAGCCGATACGCAGTATTTT. Amino acids: CSVGGLRGADTQYF.

In this sample, this clonotype turned up a few times. The rearrangement uses TRBV7-9 and TRBJ1-5; 10 bases are shared with TRBD1. The V gene's germline CDR1 is SEHNR and CDR2 FQNEAQ (reference sequence). J lost 4 bases, V lost 4 bases, and 1 base had no gene match. CDR3 length: 14 amino acids. Here the CDR3 DNA reads TGTGCCAGCAGCTGGACAGGGGGGAATCAGCCCCAGCATTTT. Translated, it gives CASSWTGGNQPQHF.

This clonotype was observed a single time. Just one base apart from a much larger clone, this may be a read error. The chain joins TRBV7-2 to TRBJ2-2, with 13 bases lining up with TRBD2. This CDR3 comprises 16 residues. Germline CDR1 SGHTA, CDR2 FQGNSA. CDR3 in amino acids: CASSRTSGSFTGGLFF. CDR3 sequence (DNA): TGTGCCAGCAGTCGGACTAGCGGGAGCTTCACCGGGGGGCTGTTTTTT.

Here the CDR3 reads CASSLEPSRYGYTF. Written as DNA, the CDR3 is TGCGCCAGCAGCTTGGAACCTTCCCGGTATGGCTACACCTTC. The genes are TRBV5-1 and TRBJ1-2; no clear D. Trimming left V 0 bases short and J 5 bases short, with 11 bases between. This CDR3 has 14 residues. CDR1 and CDR2 from the germline V gene are SGHRS and YFSETQ.

The chain recombines TRBV7-2 with TRBJ2-7; 10 nucleotides match TRBD2. The germline CDR1 and CDR2 sequences are SGHTA and FQGNSA. The CDR3 spans 14 residues. Losses at the gene ends were 5 bases for V and 6 bases for J; bases not matched to a gene: 7. The CDR3 DNA sequence: TGTGCCAGCAGCCCCCTTCTAGCGGGAGTCGAGCAGTACTTC. Residues: CASSPLLAGVEQYF. The full variable domain, completed using reference TRBV7-2 and TRBJ2-7, is GAGVSQSPSNKVTEKGKDVELRCDPISGHTALYWYRQSLGQGLEFLIYFQGNSAPDKSGLPSDRFSAERTGGSVSTLTIQRTQQEDSAVYLCASSPLLAGVEQYFGPGTRLTVT.

The chain employs TRBV28 and TRBJ2-1; a possible D gene is TRBD2 (7 bases). Germline V lookup: CDR1 MDHEN, CDR2 SYDVKM. The CDR3 length is 13 residues. V was clipped by 8 bases and J by 7 bases, with 15 bases between them. For the CDR3, the DNA is TGTGCCAGCCAAAAGGGGGGGGCTAATGAGCAGTTCTTC. It translates to CASQKGGANEQFF. Together with reference TRBV28 and TRBJ2-1, the CDR3 gives the full variable domain: DVKVTQSSRYLVKRTGEKVFLECVQDMDHENMFWYRQDPGLGLRLIYFSYDVKMKEKGDIPEGYSVSREKKERFSLILESASTNQTSMYLCASQKGGANEQFFGPGTRLTVL.

The gene calls are TRBV20-1 and TRBJ2-7, with D unresolved. The germline gives CDR1 DFQATT, CDR2 SNEGSKA (reference sequence). The V and J ends lost 5 bases and 3 bases respectively, with 14 bases between them. The CDR3 loop spans 13 amino acids. In DNA form, the CDR3 reads TGCAGTGCTCGCCGACGTTTGGGCTACGAGCAGTACTTC. This gives the protein CSARRRLGYEQYF.

The table lists this clonotype with a few counts. The J gene is TRBJ2-7, the V gene TRBV20-1; the match to TRBD2 covers 8 bases. The CDR3 spans 12 residues. Germline V gene lookup returns CDR1 DFQATT and CDR2 SNEGSKA (reference sequence). Germline trimming cut 6 bases from V and 3 bases from J; bases unmatched to any gene: 4. CDR3 sequence (DNA): TGCAGTGCAGGGACTAGTGTCTACGAGCAGTACTTC. Protein: CSAGTSVYEQYF.

This clonotype showed up many times. This chain links TRBV7-8 with TRBJ2-1; the D is unclear. CDR1 and CDR2 from the germline V gene are SGHVS and FQNEAQ. Deletions cut 5 bases from V and 3 bases from J, with 5 bases between. The length of the CDR3 is 12 residues. As DNA, the CDR3 is TGTGCCAGCAGCCCAAACTACAATGAGCAGTTCTTC. Residues: CASSPNYNEQFF. Using reference TRBV7-8 and TRBJ2-1 for the parts outside the CDR3, the full variable domain is GAGVSQSPRYKVAKRGQDVALRCDPISGHVSLFWYQQALGQGPEFLTYFQNEAQLDKSGLPSDRFFAERPEGSVSTLKIQRTQQEDSAVYLCASSPNYNEQFFGPGTRLTVL.

This clonotype was picked up many times. The CDR3 region is CSARGKGLGDTQYF. The CDR3, as DNA: TGCAGTGCTAGAGGGAAAGGGCTCGGAGATACGCAGTATTTT. The chain combines TRBV20-1 with TRBJ2-3, with unresolved D. The germline CDR1 and CDR2 sequences are DFQATT and SNEGSKA (reference sequence). Trimming removed 1 base from V and 5 bases from J, with 13 bases in between. This CDR3 spans 14 amino acids.

This clonotype was recorded once. The chain joins TRBV7-3 to TRBJ2-6; D is ambiguous. CDR1 is SGHTA, CDR2 FQGTGA, per germline. V lost 2 bases to trimming and J lost 4 bases, with 6 bases between them. CDR3 length: 14 amino acids. The CDR3 spells CASSLRAGANVLTF. The CDR3 nucleotides are TGTGCCAGCAGCTTACGGGCCGGGGCCAACGTCCTGACTTTC. Together with reference TRBV7-3 and TRBJ2-6, the CDR3 gives the full variable domain: GAGVSQTPSNKVTEKGKYVELRCDPISGHTALYWYRQSLGQGPEFLIYFQGTGAADDSGLPNDRFFAVRPEGSVSTLKIQRTERGDSAVYLCASSLRAGANVLTFGAGSRLTVL.

This clonotype was counted between two and nine times. The J gene is TRBJ2-3, the V gene TRBV5-1; D tentatively fits TRBD1 or TRBD2 (5 bases each). The CDR3 has 14 amino acids. Germline lookup yields CDR1 SGHRS and CDR2 YFSETQ. Deletions cut 7 bases from V and 5 bases from J, with 17 bases between. The CDR3 spells CASGLGRSEDTQYF. DNA of the CDR3: TGCGCCAGCGGTTTGGGACGGAGCGAAGATACGCAGTATTTT.

The chain is built from TRBV6-5 and TRBJ2-7; D possibly uses TRBD1 or TRBD2 (7 bases each). From germline, CDR1 is MNHEY and CDR2 SVGAGI. Trimming shortened V by 5 bases and J by 4 bases, and 12 bases separated the two germline ends. This CDR3 contains 13 residues. CDR3 protein: CASSPGGGYEQYF. CDR3 nucleotides: TGTGCCAGCAGTCCAGGGGGGGGGTACGAGCAGTACTTC.

The V gene is TRBV6-1, the J gene TRBJ2-7; D perhaps matches TRBD1 (6 bases). Germline V gives CDR1 MNHNS, CDR2 SASEGT. The germline V and J ends were trimmed by 5 bases and 6 bases, with 26 bases remaining between them. The CDR3 spans 17 residues. The DNA for the CDR3 is TGTGCCAGCAGTATACAGGGTTTGGTGACCCACCCGAGCGAGCAGTACTTC. Residues: CASSIQGLVTHPSEQYF.

This clonotype showed up many times. This chain uses TRBV6-6 with TRBJ1-5, with D possibly being TRBD1 (6 bases). Germline assignment: CDR1 MNHNY and CDR2 SVGAGI (reference sequence). This CDR3 has 15 residues. Trimming shortened V by 8 bases and J by 1 base, and 15 bases separated the two germline ends. CDR3 protein: CASRGAVKSNQPQHF. CDR3 DNA: TGTGCCAGCCGGGGGGCGGTGAAAAGCAATCAGCCCCAGCATTTT.

The chain carries TRBV12-3 or TRBV12-4 and TRBJ2-7; 7 bases map to TRBD1. Losses at the gene ends were 6 bases for V and 0 bases for J; bases not matched to a gene: 2. The CDR3 loop spans 13 amino acids. The CDR3 spells CASRGTDSYEQYF. The CDR3 DNA sequence: TGTGCCAGCAGGGGGACAGACTCCTACGAGCAGTACTTC.

This clonotype has a count of ten or more. In nucleotides, the CDR3 is TGTGCCTGGAGTGTGCGGTTACTAGCGGCTAGCACAGATACGCAGTATTTT. This sequence encodes CAWSVRLLAASTDTQYF. This chain links TRBV30 with TRBJ2-3; 8 nucleotides match TRBD2. J lost 0 bases, V lost 0 bases, and 8 bases had no gene match. The CDR3 consists of 17 residues. Germline V CDR1 and CDR2: GTSNPN, SVGIG (reference sequence).

This clonotype was seen only a few times. The chain combines TRBV20-1 with TRBJ2-1; 8 nucleotides agree with TRBD1. Looked up from germline, CDR1 is DFQATT and CDR2 is SNEGSKA (reference sequence). The junction had 4 bases not matched to a gene; V was cut back by 0 bases and J by 12 bases. The CDR3 runs to 12 residues. CDR3 in amino acids: CSARDRGLRQFF. DNA for the CDR3: TGCAGTGCTAGAGACAGGGGGCTAAGGCAGTTCTTC.

At least ten counts were recorded for this clonotype. The chain carries TRBV9 and TRBJ2-1, with 8 positions matching TRBD2. The V gene's germline CDR1 is SGDLS and CDR2 YYNGEE. The CDR3 length is 16 residues. J gave up 4 bases and V 3 bases, and 9 bases lay outside the gene matches. The CDR3 sequence is CASSGGSGSGYNEQFF. The CDR3 region has the DNA TGTGCCAGCAGCGGCGGAAGCGGGAGTGGGTACAATGAGCAGTTCTTC.

The chain links TRBV7-3 to TRBJ1-2, with TRBD1 matching 8 bases. V shed 5 bases and J 5 bases; nucleotides not matched to a gene: 10. Germline lookup yields CDR1 SGHTA and CDR2 FQGTGA. This CDR3 is built from 15 residues. The CDR3, as DNA: TGTGCCAGCAGCCCAGGACAGGGCTCATGGTATGGCTACACCTTC. It codes for CASSPGQGSWYGYTF.

In this sample, this clonotype turned up a few times. The V call is TRBV7-3, the J call TRBJ2-1, with TRBD1 matching 7 bases. V shed 5 bases, J shed 7 bases, and the junction held 14 bases outside the gene matches. This CDR3 comprises 16 residues. CDR1 SGHTA and CDR2 FQGTGA come from the germline V gene. DNA for the CDR3: TGTGCCAGCAGCCGTGGTCGGACAGGCACTAGTAATGAGCAGTTCTTC. This sequence encodes CASSRGRTGTSNEQFF.

The chain carries TRBV15 and TRBJ2-2; TRBD1 agrees at 8 bases. Germline V gene sequence: CDR1 LNHNV, CDR2 YYDKDF (reference sequence). The CDR3 is made up of 15 amino acids. With 0 bases clipped from V and 4 bases from J, the junction kept 1 base outside the gene matches. For the CDR3, the DNA is TGTGCCACCAGCAGAGATACAGGGGGCACCGGGGAGCTGTTTTTT. Its protein is CATSRDTGGTGELFF.

This clonotype came up many times. In DNA form, the CDR3 reads TGTGCCAGCAGCTTGGCTGGACAGGGGAACCATTACTCCTACGAGCAGTACTTC. It translates to CASSLAGQGNHYSYEQYF. This chain links TRBV5-5 with TRBJ2-7, with 9 bases that match TRBD1. The CDR3 extends over 18 amino acids. Germline loops: CDR1 SGHKS, CDR2 YYEKEE (reference sequence). J was trimmed by 0 bases and V by 0 bases; bases with no gene match: 10.

This clonotype has only a few counts. V and J are TRBV20-1 and TRBJ2-7, with a weak D call TRBD2 (5 bases). From germline, CDR1 is DFQATT and CDR2 SNEGSKA (reference sequence). Trimming stripped 0 bases from V and 4 bases from J, with 13 bases between. The CDR3 loop spans 14 amino acids. The DNA of the CDR3 is TGCAGTGCTAGAGATCGGAGAGGGTTGTACGAGCAGTACTTC. It yields the protein CSARDRRGLYEQYF.

V usage is TRBV12-3 or TRBV12-4 and J usage is TRBJ2-1, with TRBD1 matching 7 bases. J gave up 8 bases and V 6 bases, and 10 bases lay outside the gene matches. The CDR3 runs to 14 residues. The CDR3 DNA follows: TGTGCCAGCAGCCCAAAGGGACAGATCGATGAGCAGTTCTTC. Residues: CASSPKGQIDEQFF.

This clonotype was counted between two and nine times. The genes are TRBV6-2 or TRBV6-3 and TRBJ2-1, with no clear D. The germline V and J ends were trimmed by 2 bases and 12 bases, with 8 bases remaining between them. The CDR3 totals 11 residues. In germline, CDR1 is MNHEY, CDR2 SVGEGT. The CDR3 region is CASSYLGRQFF. CDR3 sequence (DNA): TGTGCCAGCAGTTACCTCGGCAGGCAGTTCTTC.